This T cell receptor beta chain was documented in a study of regulatory T cells in long-lasting Graves disease. Time point specified: newly diagnosed GD, antithyroid drugs for less than 3 months. TCR sequences were obtained from RNA taken from PBMCs. This clonotype has at least ten counts. The CDR3 length is 15 residues. Germline CDR1 is DFQATT and CDR2 is SNEGSKA (reference sequence). V lost 1 base and J lost 2; bases outside the gene matches: 2. HTBI primers from iRepertoire and Arm-PCR of CDR3 regions yielded the TCR beta libraries. TCRdb redid the calling of the multiplex PCR reads with MiXCR, one entry per CDR3 protein. The profile shows 550,000 to 700,000 distinct CDR3 sequences, about 15% of them singletons. These data are also associated with another study on T cells in Graves' hyperthyroidism and ophthalmopathy.

This chain joins TRBV20-1 and TRBJ2-1, with 10 bases fitting TRBD2. Sequenced material: peripheral blood mononuclear cells (PBMCs), taken at new diagnosis, from a patient treated with antithyroid drugs. This sequence originates from a man aged 18 to 29 with Graves disease. The DNA of the CDR3 is TGCAGTGCTAGAGTCCTAGCGGGGGCCTACAATGAGCAGTTCTTC. Translating gives CSARVLAGAYNEQFF.